This T cell receptor beta chain was sequenced in a study of blood T cell repertoires in COVID-19. This table comes from immunoSEQ multiplex PCR, and its TCRdb copy is limited to in-frame clones, with some not included. The sample contains around 250,000 clones, 80% to 90% of which appear only once. Germline V gene sequence: CDR1 SEHNR, CDR2 FQNEAQ (reference sequence). Between the trimmed V and J ends, which lost 1 base and 1 base, there was a span of 14 bases. The CDR3 loop spans 17 amino acids. The receptor comes from a man aged 18 to 29 who had recovered from COVID-19. The specimen sequenced was PBMCs or T cells enriched from blood (not recorded which). This chain connects TRBV7-9 to TRBJ2-1; tentative D call: TRBD2 (5 bases). The CDR3 DNA follows: TGTGCCAGCAGCTTAGAGGAGGCGGGCCTTTCCTACAATGAGCAGTTCTTC. Its protein is CASSLEEAGLSYNEQFF.